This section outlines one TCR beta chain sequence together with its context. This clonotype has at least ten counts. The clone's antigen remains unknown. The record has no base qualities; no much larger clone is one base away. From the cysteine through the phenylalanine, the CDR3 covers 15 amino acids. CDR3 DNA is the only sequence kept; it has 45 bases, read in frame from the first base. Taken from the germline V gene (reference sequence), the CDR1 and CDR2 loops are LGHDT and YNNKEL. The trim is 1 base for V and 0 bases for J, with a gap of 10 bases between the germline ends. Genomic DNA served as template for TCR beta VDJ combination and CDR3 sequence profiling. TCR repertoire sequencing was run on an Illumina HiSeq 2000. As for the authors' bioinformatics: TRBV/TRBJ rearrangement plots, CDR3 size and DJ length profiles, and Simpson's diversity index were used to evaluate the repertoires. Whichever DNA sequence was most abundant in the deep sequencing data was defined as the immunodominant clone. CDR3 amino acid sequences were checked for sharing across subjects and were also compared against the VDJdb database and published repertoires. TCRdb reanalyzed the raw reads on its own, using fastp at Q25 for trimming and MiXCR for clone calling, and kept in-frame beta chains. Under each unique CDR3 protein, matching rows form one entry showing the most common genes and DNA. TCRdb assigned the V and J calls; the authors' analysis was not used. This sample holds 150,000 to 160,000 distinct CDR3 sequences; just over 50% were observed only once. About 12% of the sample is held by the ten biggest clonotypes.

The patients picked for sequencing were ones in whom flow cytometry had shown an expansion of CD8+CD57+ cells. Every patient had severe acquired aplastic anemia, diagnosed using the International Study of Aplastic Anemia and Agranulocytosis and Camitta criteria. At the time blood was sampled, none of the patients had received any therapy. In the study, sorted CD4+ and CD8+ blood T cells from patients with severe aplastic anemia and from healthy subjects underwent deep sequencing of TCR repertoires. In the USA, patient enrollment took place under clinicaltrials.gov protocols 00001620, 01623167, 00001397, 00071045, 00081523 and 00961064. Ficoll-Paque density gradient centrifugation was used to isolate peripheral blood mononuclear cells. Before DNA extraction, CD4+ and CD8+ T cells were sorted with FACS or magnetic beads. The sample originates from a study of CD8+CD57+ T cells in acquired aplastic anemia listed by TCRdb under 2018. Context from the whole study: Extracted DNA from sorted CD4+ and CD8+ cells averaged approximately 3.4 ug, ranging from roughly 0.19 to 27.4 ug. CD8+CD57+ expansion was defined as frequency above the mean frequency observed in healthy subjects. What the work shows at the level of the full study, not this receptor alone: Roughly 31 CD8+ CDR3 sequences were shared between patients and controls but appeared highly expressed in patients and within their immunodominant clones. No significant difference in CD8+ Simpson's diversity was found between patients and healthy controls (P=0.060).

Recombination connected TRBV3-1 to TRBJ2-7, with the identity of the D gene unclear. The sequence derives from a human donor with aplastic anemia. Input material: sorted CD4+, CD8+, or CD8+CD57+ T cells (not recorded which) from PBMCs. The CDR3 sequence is CASSQGVVPSYEQYF. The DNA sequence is TGTGCCAGCAGCCAAGGGGTAGTACCCTCCTACGAGCAGTACTTC.